In this sample, the clone carrying this T cell receptor (beta chain) turned up many times. This record comes from a study of regulatory T cells in long-lasting Graves disease. The overall study: Prior antithyroid drug treatment in newly diagnosed Graves' patients lasted under 3 months.

Stated time point: newly diagnosed GD, antithyroid drugs for less than 3 months. Researchers made the TCR library from RNA that was extracted from PBMCs. EDTA tubes held roughly 9.9 milliliters of peripheral blood from each patient. Arm-PCR of CDR3 regions and iRepertoire HTBI primers were the basis on which TCR beta libraries were built. TCRdb recomputed calls from the multiplex PCR reads with MiXCR, one row per CDR3 protein. The sample includes 350,000 to 450,000 distinct CDR3 sequences, 15% of them seen just once. This CDR3 comprises 14 residues. Trimming pared 5 bases from V and 5 bases from J, leaving 13 bases between. The V gene's germline CDR1 is MDHEN and CDR2 SYDVKM. The data also belong to a second study, concerning T cells in Graves' hyperthyroidism and ophthalmopathy.

The TCR sequence derives from a woman aged 35 to 49 with Graves disease. The rearrangement joins TRBV28 to TRBJ1-5, with D perhaps TRBD1 (5 bases). Sequenced material: peripheral blood mononuclear cells (PBMCs), taken at new diagnosis, from a patient treated with antithyroid drugs. CDR3 residues: CASSIRDRDQPQHF. CDR3 DNA sequence: TGTGCCAGCAGTATCCGGGACCGCGATCAGCCCCAGCATTTT. Complete variable domain (other parts from reference TRBV28 and TRBJ1-5): DVKVTQSSRYLVKRTGEKVFLECVQDMDHENMFWYRQDPGLGLRLIYFSYDVKMKEKGDIPEGYSVSREKKERFSLILESASTNQTSMYLCASSIRDRDQPQHFGDGTRLSIL.